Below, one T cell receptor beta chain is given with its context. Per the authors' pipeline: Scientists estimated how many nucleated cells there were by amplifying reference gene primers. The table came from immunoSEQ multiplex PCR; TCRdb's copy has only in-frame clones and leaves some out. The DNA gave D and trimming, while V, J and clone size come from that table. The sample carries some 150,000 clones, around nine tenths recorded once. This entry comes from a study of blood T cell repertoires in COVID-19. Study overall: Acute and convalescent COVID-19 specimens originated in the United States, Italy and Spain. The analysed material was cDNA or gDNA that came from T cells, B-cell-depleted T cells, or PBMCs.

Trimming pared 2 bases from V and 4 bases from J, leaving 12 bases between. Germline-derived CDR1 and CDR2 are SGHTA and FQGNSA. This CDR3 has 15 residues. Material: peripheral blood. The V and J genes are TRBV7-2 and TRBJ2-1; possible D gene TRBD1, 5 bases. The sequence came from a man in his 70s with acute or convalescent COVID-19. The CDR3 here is CASSLMSQGYNEQFF. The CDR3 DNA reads TGTGCCAGCAGCTTAATGTCGCAGGGTTACAATGAGCAGTTCTTC.